This TCR beta chain originates from a study of blood T cell repertoires in COVID-19. Assay used: immunoSEQ multiplex PCR; TCRdb lists only in-frame clones, some missing. The table includes about 300,000 clones, roughly 86% detected once. Adults between roughly 18 and 89 years of age took part from 24 US areas. During the 2 weeks before they entered the study, exposed participants had met someone with a PCR-confirmed or clinician-diagnosed COVID-19 case. CDR3 length equals 15 residues. Germline trimming cut 4 bases from V and 2 bases from J; bases unmatched to any gene: 4. Germline CDR1 reads SGHRS; CDR2 reads YFSETQ.

The chain is built from TRBV5-1 and TRBJ2-7, with 12 bases aligning to TRBD1. Sequencing was performed on PBMCs or T cells enriched from blood (not recorded which). This TCR derives from a woman aged 45 to 65 who had been exposed to COVID-19. CDR3 sequence: CASSKGQGATYEQYF. The DNA of the CDR3 is TGCGCCAGCAGCAAGGGACAGGGGGCCACCTACGAGCAGTACTTC.